The text below deals with one TCR beta chain. The sample is drawn from a study of control samples from healthy donors and cancer patients. Measured with immunoSEQ multiplex PCR; TCRdb has only the in-frame clones, and not every one. The sample shows roughly 120,000 clones, approximately 90% of them seen only once. Material: blood. The TCR was taken from an older woman in good health.

CDR3 region: CASSFGGSPYNSPLHF. The CDR3 DNA sequence: TGTGCCAGCAGCTTTGGGGGGTCGCCCTATAATTCACCCCTCCACTTT. The V and J genes are TRBV9 and TRBJ1-6, with D possibly TRBD1 on 5 matching bases. CDR1 is SGDLS and CDR2 is YYNGEE in the germline V gene. The V and J ends lost 4 bases and 2 bases respectively, with 13 bases between them. This CDR3 is 16 amino acids long.